This entry features one TCR beta chain sequence. This entry belongs to a study of shared clonotypes between healthy human individuals. The CDR3 has 14 amino acids. Trimming shortened V by 8 bases and J by 5 bases, and 15 bases separated the two germline ends. The germline gives CDR1 MNHEY, CDR2 SVGAGI. Some clones are missing from TCRdb's copy, which holds only in-frame ones; the method was immunoSEQ multiplex PCR. The table includes under 1,900,000 clones, just under 99% detected once. The sample was naive CD4+ T cells sorted from blood. As to subset: CD45RA+ positively selected. The receptor's source is a man aged 25 to 45 in good health. The genes are TRBV6-5 and TRBJ2-2; D perhaps matches TRBD2 (6 bases). CDR3 sequence reads: CASRTGERTGELFF. The DNA of the CDR3 is TGTGCCAGCCGGACGGGGGAAAGGACCGGGGAGCTGTTTTTT.